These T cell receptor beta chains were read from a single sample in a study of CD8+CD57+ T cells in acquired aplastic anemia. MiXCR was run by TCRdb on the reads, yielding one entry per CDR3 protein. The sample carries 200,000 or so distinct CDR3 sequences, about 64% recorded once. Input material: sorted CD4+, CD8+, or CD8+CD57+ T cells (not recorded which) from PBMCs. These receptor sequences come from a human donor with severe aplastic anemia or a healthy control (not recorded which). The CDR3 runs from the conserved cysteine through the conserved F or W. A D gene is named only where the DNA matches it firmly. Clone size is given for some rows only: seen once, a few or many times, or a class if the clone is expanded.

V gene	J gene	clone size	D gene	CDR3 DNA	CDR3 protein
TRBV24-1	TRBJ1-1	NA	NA	TGTGCCACCAGTAGTATAGATCCAATCATGAACACTGAAGCTTTCTTT	CATSSIDPIMNTEAFF
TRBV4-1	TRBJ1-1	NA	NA	TGCGCCAGCGCGTTTTCAGGAAGTTTGAACACTGAAGCTTTCTTT	CASAFSGSLNTEAFF
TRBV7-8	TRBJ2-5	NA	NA	TGTGCCAGCAGCGCCTACGGGGCGATCCAAGAGACCCAGTACTTC	CASSAYGAIQETQYF
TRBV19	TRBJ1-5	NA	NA	TGTGCCAGTGGGGCTCCCAGGGCTGGCATTCAGCCCCAGCATTTT	CASGAPRAGIQPQHF
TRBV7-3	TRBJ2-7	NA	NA	TGTGCCAGCAGCCTCCTACCTATCTACGAGCAGTACTTC	CASSLLPIYEQYF
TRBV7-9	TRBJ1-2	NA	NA	TGTGCCACCCCGATGAGAGATGGCTACACCTTC	CATPMRDGYTF
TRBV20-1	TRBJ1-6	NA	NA	TGCAGTGCTAGCGAGAGGAATTCACCCCTCCACTTT	CSASERNSPLHF
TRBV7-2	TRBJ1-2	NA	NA	TGTGCCAGCAGCTTAGCGCGTTCGCAGGGAGCTAGAGGCTACACCTTC	CASSLARSQGARGYTF
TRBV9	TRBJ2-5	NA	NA	TGTGCCAGCAGCGTCTGGGCCAACTCTCAAGAGACCCAGTACTTC	CASSVWANSQETQYF
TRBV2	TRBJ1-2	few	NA	TGTGCCAGCAGGTCCGGGACTGGCTATGGCTACACCTTC	CASRSGTGYGYTF
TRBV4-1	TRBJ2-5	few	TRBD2	TGCGCCAGCAGCCAGGCAGCGGGGGGGCCGGGAGAGACCCAGTACTTC	CASSQAAGGPGETQYF
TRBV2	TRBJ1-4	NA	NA	TGTGCCAGCTCCGATACCTACAATGAAAAACTGTTTTTT	CASSDTYNEKLFF
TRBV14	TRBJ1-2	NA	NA	TGTGCCAGCAGCCAAGATTACAGCCATGGCTACACCTTC	CASSQDYSHGYTF
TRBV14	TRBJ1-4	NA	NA	TGTGCCAGCAGCCCTTCTCCAGGGGCCGGCGAAAAACTGTTTTTT	CASSPSPGAGEKLFF
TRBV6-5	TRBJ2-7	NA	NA	TGTGCCAGCAGGACGAGTGCGTACGAGCAGTACTTC	CASRTSAYEQYF
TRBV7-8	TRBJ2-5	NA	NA	TGTGCCAGCAGCTTAGAGGCTAGCTTGAGGGAGACCCAGTACTTC	CASSLEASLRETQYF
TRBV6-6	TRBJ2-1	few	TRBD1	TGTGCCAGCAGCCCCGGGACAGGGGGCCCTGGGCAGTTCTTC	CASSPGTGGPGQFF
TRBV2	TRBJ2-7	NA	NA	TGTGCCAGCGACTTATCCGGGACGGTCACCTACGAGCAGTACTTC	CASDLSGTVTYEQYF
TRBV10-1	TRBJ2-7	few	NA	TGCGCCAGCATAGGGGATGGGACCTACGAGCAGTACTTC	CASIGDGTYEQYF
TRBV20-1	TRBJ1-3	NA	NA	TGCAGTGCAAGTCCGGGACCGACCTCTGGAAACACCATATATTTT	CSASPGPTSGNTIYF
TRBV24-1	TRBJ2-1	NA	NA	TGTGCCAGCAGCCCTTTTGACAATGGGCGGTTCTTC	CASSPFDNGRFF
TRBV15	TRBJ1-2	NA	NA	TGTGCCACCAGCAAAGATAGAGACTCAGGAGACTATGGCTACATCTTC	CATSKDRDSGDYGYIF